This entry describes one T cell receptor beta chain. Its antigen remains unknown. The data stem from a study of CXCR3-negative and CXCR3-positive naive CD8 T cells. CDR3 length: 13 residues. Germline V gene sequence: CDR1 SQVTM, CDR2 ANQGSEA. Carrying UMI labels, the TRB cDNA libraries were prepared through 5' RACE. TCRdb derives one entry per CDR3 protein from the 5' RACE reads, leaving out DNA. This sample's table has tens of thousands of distinct CDR3 sequences. Study outcomes and limitations: Memory CD8+ cells showed much lower diversity, while both naive subsets were comparably high. Naive subsets showed comparable surface CD5, and TCR interaction strength was also inferred from TRB CDR3 physicochemistry.

Each CD8+ T cell subset was flow-sorted in triplicate. Every sort contained around 310,000 cells. The sequencing input was memory CD8+ T cells from blood. This clonotype was obtained from a human donor in good health. Some clones in this sample may be carry-over from other donors' samples. The rearrangement joins TRBV29-1 to TRBJ2-7. CDR3 in amino acids: CSVEGGTPSEQYF.